The source of this T cell receptor (beta chain) is a study of T cell responses to AZD1222 COVID-19 vaccine. Study-level points and caveats: Spike-specific TCRs gained breadth and depth after people received two AZD1222 doses. White British donors predominated, females outnumbered males, and clonal diversity was possibly underestimated.

With V trimmed by 0 bases and J by 7 bases, 9 bases remained unmatched. Germline lookup yields CDR1 SGHAT and CDR2 FQNNGV. The CDR3 consists of 16 residues. Produced via immunoSEQ multiplex PCR; TCRdb's table is partial and in-frame only. The data contain about 180,000 clones, nearly 95% of them singletons. Pooled samples include second doses given at about 4 or 12 weeks. On this clone: Its antigen is as yet unknown.

The sample here was peripheral blood, taken 28 days after the second AZD1222 dose. The chain has TRBV11-2 and TRBJ2-5, with 9 bases that match TRBD2. This sequence originates from an adult who received the AZD1222 COVID-19 vaccine. CDR3: CASSLDRGGAGGTQYF. The CDR3 DNA reads TGTGCCAGCAGCTTAGATCGCGGGGGGGCCGGAGGGACCCAGTACTTC.